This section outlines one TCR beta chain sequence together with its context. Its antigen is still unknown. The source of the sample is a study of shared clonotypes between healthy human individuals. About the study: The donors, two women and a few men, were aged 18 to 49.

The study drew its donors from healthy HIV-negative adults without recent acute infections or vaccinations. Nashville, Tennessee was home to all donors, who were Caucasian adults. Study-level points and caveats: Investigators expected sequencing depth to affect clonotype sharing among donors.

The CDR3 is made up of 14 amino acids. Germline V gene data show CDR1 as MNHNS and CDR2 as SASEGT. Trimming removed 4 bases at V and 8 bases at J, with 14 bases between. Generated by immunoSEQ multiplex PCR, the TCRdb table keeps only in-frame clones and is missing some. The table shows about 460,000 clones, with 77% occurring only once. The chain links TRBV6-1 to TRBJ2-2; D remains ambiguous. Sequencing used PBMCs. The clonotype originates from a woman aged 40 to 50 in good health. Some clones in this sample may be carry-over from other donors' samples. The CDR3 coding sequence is TGTGCCAGCAGTGTCTCCGGGTTCTTTGGGGAGCTGTTTTTT. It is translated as CASSVSGFFGELFF.